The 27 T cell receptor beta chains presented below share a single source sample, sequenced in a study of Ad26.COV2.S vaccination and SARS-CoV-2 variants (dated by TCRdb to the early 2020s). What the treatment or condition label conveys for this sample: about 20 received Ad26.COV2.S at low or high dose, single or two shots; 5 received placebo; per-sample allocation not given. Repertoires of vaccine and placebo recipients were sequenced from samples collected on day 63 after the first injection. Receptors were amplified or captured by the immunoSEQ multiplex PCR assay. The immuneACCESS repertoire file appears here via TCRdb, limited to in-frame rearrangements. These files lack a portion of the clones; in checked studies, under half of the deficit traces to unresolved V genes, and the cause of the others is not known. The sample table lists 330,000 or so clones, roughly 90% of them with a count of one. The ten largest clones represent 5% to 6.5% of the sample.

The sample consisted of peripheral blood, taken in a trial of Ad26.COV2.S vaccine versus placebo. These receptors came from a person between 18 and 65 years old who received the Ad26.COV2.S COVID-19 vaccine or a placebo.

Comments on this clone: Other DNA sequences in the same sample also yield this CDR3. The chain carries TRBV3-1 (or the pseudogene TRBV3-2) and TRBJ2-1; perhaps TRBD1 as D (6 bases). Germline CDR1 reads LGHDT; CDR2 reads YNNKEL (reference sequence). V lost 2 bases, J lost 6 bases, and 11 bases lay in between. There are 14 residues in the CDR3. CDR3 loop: CASSQPPGVNEQFF. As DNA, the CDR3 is TGTGCCAGCAGCCAACCCCCAGGGGTCAATGAGCAGTTCTTC.

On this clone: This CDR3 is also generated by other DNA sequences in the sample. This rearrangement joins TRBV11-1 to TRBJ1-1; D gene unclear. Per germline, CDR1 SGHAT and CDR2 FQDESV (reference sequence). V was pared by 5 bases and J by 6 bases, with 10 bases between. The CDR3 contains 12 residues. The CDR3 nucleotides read TGTGCCAGCAGCCCCCGGACCGCTGAAGCTTTCTTT. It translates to CASSPRTAEAFF.

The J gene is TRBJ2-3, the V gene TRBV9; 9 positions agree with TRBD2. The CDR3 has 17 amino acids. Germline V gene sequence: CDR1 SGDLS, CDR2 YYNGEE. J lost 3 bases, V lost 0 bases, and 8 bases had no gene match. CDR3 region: CASSVDLSGRGTDTQYF. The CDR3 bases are TGTGCCAGCAGCGTAGATCTTAGCGGGAGAGGTACAGATACGCAGTATTTT.

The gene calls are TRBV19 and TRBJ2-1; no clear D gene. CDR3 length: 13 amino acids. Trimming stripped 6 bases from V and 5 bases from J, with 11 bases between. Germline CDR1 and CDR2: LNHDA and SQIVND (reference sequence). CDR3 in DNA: TGTGCCAGTAGCTCCCATCAAGACAATGAGCAGTTCTTC. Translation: CASSSHQDNEQFF.

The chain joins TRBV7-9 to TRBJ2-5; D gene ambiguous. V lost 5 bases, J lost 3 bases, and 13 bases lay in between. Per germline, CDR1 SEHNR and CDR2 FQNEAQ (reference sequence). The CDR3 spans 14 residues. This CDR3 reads CASSILAGEETQYF. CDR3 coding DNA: TGTGCCAGCAGCATCCTCGCTGGGGAAGAGACCCAGTACTTC.

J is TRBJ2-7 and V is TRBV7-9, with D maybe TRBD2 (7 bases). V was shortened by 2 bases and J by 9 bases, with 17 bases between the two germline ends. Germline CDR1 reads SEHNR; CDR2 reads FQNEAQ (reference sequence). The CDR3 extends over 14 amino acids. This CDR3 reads CASSLSGGLSGQYF. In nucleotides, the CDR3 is TGTGCCAGCAGCTTATCGGGGGGCCTTTCGGGGCAGTACTTC.

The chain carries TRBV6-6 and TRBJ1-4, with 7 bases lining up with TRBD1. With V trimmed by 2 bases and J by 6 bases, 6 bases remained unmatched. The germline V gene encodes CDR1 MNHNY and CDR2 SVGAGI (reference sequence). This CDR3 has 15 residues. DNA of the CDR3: TGTGCCAGCAGTTACCCGACAGGGTTGCATGAAAAACTGTTTTTT. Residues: CASSYPTGLHEKLFF.

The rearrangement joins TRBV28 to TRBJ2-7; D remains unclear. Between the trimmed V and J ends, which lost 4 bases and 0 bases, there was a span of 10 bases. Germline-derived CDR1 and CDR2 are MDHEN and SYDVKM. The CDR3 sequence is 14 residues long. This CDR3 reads CASSSASPSYEQYV. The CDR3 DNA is TGTGCCAGCAGTTCAGCTTCTCCCTCCTACGAGCAGTACGTC.

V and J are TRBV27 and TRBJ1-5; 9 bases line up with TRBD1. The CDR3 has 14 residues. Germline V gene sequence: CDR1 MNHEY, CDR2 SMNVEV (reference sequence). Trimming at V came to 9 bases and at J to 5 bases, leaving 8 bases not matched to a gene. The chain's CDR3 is CASSGTGSYQPQHF. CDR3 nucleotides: TGTGCCAGTTCCGGGACAGGGTCGTATCAGCCCCAGCATTTT.

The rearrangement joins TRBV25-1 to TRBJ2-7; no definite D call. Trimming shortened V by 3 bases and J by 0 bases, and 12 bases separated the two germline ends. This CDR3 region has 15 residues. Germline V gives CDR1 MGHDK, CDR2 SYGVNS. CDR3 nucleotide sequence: TGTGCCAGCAGTGACCCGGCAGGAAGCTCCTACGAGCAGTACTTC. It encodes CASSDPAGSSYEQYF.

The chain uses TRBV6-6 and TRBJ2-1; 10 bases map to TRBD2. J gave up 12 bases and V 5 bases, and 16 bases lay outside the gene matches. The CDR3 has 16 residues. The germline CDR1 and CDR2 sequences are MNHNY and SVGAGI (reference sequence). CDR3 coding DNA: TGTGCCAGCAGTCCGACCGGGACTAGCGATTTAGTTGTGCAGTTCTTC. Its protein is CASSPTGTSDLVVQFF.

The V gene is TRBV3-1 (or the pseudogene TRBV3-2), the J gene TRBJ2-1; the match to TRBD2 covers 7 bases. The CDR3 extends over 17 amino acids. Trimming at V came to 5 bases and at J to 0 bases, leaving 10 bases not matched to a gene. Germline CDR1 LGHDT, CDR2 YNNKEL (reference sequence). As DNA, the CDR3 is TGTGCCAGCAGCGAAATCCGACTAGCCCCCTCCTACAATGAGCAGTTCTTC. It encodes CASSEIRLAPSYNEQFF.

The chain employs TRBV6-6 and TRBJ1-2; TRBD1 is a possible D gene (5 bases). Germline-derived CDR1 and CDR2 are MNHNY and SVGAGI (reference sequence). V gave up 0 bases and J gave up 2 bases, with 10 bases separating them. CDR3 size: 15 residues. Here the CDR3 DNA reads TGTGCCAGCAGTTACTCTCGAGGGACGAACTATGGCTACACCTTC. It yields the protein CASSYSRGTNYGYTF.

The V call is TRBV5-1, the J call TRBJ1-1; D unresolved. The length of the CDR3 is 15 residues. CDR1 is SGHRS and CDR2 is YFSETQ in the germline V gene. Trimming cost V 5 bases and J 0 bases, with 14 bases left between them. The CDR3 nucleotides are TGCGCCAGCAGGCTCGCTATAGTCATGAACACTGAAGCTTTCTTT. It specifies CASRLAIVMNTEAFF.

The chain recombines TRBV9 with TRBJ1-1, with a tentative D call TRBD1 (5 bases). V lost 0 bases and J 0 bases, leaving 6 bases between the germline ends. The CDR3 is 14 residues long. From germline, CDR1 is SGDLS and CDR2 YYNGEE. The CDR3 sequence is CASSVVGVNTEAFF. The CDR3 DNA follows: TGTGCCAGCAGCGTAGTAGGGGTGAACACTGAAGCTTTCTTT.

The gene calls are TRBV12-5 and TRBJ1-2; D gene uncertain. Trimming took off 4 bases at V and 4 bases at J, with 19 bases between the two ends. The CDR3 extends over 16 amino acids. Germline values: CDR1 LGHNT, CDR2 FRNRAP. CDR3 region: CASGSREVENSYGYTF. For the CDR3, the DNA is TGTGCTAGTGGTTCGAGGGAGGTTGAAAATTCCTATGGCTACACCTTC.

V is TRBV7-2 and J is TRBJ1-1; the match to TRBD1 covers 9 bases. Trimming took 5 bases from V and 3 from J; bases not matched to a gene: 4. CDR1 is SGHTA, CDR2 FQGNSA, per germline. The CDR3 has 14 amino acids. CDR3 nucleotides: TGTGCCAGCAGCCTCGACAGGGGGGACACTGAAGCTTTCTTT. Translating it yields CASSLDRGDTEAFF.

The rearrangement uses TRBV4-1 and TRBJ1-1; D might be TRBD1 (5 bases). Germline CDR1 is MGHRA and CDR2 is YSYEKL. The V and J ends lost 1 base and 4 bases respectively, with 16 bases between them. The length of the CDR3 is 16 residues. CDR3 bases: TGCGCCAGCAGCCAAGGGGGCCGGGGATGGAGCACTGAAGCTTTCTTT. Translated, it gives CASSQGGRGWSTEAFF.

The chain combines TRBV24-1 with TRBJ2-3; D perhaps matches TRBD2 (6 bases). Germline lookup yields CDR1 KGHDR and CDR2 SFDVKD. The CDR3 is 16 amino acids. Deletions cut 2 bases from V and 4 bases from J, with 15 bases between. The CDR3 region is CATSDYSGGAADTQYF. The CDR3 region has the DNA TGTGCCACCAGTGATTATAGCGGAGGGGCGGCAGATACGCAGTATTTT.

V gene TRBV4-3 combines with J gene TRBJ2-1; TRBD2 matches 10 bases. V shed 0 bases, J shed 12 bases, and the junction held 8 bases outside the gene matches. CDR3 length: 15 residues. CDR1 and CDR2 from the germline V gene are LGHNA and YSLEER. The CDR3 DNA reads TGCGCCAGCAGCCAAGAAGACTTGCTAGCGGGAGTGCAGTTCTTC. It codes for CASSQEDLLAGVQFF.

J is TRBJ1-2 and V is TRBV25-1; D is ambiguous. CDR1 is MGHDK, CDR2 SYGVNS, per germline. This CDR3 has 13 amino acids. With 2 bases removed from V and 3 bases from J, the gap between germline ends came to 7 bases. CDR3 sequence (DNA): TGTGCCAGCAGTGAAAACCCCTACTATGGCTACACCTTC. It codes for CASSENPYYGYTF.

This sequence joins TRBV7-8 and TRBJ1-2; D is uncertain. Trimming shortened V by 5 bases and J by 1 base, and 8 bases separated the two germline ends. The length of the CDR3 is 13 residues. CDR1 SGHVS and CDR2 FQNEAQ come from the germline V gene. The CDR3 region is CASSERINYGYTF. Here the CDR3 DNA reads TGTGCCAGCAGCGAGCGGATTAACTATGGCTACACCTTC.

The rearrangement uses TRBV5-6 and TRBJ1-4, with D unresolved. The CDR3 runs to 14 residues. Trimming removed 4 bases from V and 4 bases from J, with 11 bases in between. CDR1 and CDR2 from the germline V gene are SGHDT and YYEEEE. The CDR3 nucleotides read TGTGCCAGCAGCCCCGGGATTATTAATGAAAAACTGTTTTTT. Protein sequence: CASSPGIINEKLFF.

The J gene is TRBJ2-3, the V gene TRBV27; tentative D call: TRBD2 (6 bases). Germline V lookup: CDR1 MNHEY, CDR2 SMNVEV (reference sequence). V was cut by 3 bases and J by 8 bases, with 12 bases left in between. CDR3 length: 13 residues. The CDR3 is CASSFGRLGTQYF. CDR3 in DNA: TGTGCCAGCAGTTTCGGGAGATTGGGTACGCAGTATTTT.

CDR3 loop: CASSSPWRVNTEAFF. CDR3 DNA: TGTGCCAGCAGTTCCCCATGGAGGGTGAACACTGAAGCTTTCTTT. The J gene is TRBJ1-1, the V gene TRBV6-5; D ambiguous. CDR1 is MNHEY, CDR2 SVGAGI, per germline. This CDR3 has 15 amino acids. The V end was cut by 4 bases, the J end by 0 bases, with 12 bases between.

The chain's CDR3 is CATSDLGTHYEQYV. CDR3 coding DNA: TGTGCCACCAGTGATCTAGGGACCCACTACGAGCAGTACGTC. The rearrangement links TRBV24-1 to TRBJ2-7; the D call may be TRBD1 or TRBD2 (5 bases each). Germline V gene data show CDR1 as KGHDR and CDR2 as SFDVKD. This CDR3 region has 14 residues. V was pared by 3 bases and J by 3 bases, with 11 bases between.

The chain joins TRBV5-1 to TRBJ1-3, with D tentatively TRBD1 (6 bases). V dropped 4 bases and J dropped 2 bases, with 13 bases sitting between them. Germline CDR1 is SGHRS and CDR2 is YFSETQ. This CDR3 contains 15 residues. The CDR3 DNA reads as TGCGCCAGCAGCGAACCACAGGGTACTGGAAACACCATATATTTT. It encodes CASSEPQGTGNTIYF. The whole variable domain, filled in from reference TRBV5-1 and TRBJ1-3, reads KAGVTQTPRYLIKTRGQQVTLSCSPISGHRSVSWYQQTPGQGLQFLFEYFSETQRNKGNFPGRFSGRQFSNSRSEMNVSTLELGDSALYLCASSEPQGTGNTIYFGEGSWLTVV.